This record concerns one T cell receptor (beta chain) sequence. This entry comes from a study of blood T cell repertoires in COVID-19. Study-wide background: Italy, Spain and the United States were the sources of the convalescent and acute COVID-19 samples. PBMCs, B-cell-depleted T cells, or T cells were the source of the cDNA or gDNA that made up the material.

From germline, CDR1 is SEHNR and CDR2 FQNEAQ (reference sequence). V dropped 5 bases and J dropped 4; count of bases not matched to a gene: 10. CDR3 size: 16 residues. As processed by the authors: Nucleated cell number was recorded as an estimate derived from reference gene primer amplification. TCRdb's table, derived via immunoSEQ multiplex PCR, lists solely in-frame clones and lacks some. That table furnishes V, J and clone size, whereas the DNA furnished D and trimming. This sample carries 60,000 to 75,000 clones, under 85% of them seen once, and the ten largest clones take 5.5%. V is TRBV7-9 and J is TRBJ2-3; 9 bases align to TRBD2. Sequencing used peripheral blood. The receptor comes from a woman aged 70 to 79 with acute or convalescent COVID-19. CDR3 DNA sequence: TGTGCCAGCAGCCCTCGGGGCGGGGGGGCCTCAGATACGCAGTATTTT. Encoded protein: CASSPRGGGASDTQYF.